Given below is one TCR beta chain in context. Its target is unknown. This sample is part of a study of shared clonotypes between healthy human individuals. General observations from the study: Rarefaction gave evidence that sorted-subset sequencing remained incomplete despite large depth. Among a handful of donors, 4.5% to 5.5% of naive CD4 clonotypes were found in common.

V was cut by 6 bases and J by 1 base, with 6 bases left in between. Germline-derived CDR1 and CDR2 are LNHDA and SQIVND (reference sequence). The CDR3 loop spans 13 amino acids. Method: immunoSEQ multiplex PCR; TCRdb's copy keeps in-frame clones and lacks some. The sample consists of about 1.5 million clones, approximately 98% of them appearing once. J is TRBJ2-2 and V is TRBV19; D is undetermined. The TCR sequence derives from a man aged 30-40 years in good health. Sequenced material: naive CD4+ T cells sorted from blood. Subset indicated: CD45RA+ positively selected. The CDR3 region has the DNA TGTGCCAGTAGGCTAGGGAACACCGGGGAGCTGTTTTTT. Translated, it gives CASRLGNTGELFF.